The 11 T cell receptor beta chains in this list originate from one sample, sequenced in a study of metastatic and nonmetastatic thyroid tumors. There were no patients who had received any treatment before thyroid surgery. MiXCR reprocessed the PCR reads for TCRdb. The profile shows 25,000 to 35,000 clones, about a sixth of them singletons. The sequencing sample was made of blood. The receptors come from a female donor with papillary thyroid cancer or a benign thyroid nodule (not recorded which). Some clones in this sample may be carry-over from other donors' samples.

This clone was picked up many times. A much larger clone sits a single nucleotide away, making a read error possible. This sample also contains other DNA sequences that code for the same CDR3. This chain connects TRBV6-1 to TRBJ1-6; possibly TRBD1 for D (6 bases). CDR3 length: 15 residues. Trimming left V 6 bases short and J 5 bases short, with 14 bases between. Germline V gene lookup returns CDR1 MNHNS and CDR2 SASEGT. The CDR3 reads CASREGGRNNSPLHF. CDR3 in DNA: TGTGCCAGCAGGGAGGGGGGACGAAATAATTCACCCCTCCACTTT.

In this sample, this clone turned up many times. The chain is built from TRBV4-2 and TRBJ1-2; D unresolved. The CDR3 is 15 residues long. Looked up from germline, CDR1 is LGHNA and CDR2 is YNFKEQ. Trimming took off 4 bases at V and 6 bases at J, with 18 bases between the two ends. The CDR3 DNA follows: TGTGCCAGCAGCCTTAACCTTCCGGTCCCAGATGGCTACACCTTC. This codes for CASSLNLPVPDGYTF.

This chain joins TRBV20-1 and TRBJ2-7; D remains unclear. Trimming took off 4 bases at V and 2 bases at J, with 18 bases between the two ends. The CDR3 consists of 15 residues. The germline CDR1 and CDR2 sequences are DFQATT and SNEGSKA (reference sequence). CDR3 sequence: CSATTGEGFAYEQYF. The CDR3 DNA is TGCAGTGCTACCACTGGTGAAGGTTTCGCCTACGAGCAGTACTTC.

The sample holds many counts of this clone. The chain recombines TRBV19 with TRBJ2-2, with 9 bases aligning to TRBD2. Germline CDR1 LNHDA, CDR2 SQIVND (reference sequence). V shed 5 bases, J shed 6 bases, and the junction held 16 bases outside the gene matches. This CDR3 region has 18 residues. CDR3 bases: TGTGCCAGTAGTCCGGGGGGTAGCGGGGGAATCTGGGCCGGGGAGCTGTTTTTT. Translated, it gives CASSPGGSGGIWAGELFF.

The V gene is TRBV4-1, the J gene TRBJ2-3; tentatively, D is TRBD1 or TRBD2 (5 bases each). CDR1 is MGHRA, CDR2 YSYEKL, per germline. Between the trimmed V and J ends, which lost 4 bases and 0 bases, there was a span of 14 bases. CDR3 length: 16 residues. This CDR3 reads CASSLIGTPSTDTQYF. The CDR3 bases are TGCGCCAGCAGCCTTATAGGGACCCCTAGCACAGATACGCAGTATTTT.

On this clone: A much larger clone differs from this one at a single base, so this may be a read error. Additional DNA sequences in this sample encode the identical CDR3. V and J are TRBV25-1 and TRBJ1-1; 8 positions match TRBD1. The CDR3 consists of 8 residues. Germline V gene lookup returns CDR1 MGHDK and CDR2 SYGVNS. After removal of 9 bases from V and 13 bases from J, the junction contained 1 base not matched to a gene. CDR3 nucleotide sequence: TGTGCCAGTACAGGGGGTTTCTTT. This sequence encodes CASTGGFF.

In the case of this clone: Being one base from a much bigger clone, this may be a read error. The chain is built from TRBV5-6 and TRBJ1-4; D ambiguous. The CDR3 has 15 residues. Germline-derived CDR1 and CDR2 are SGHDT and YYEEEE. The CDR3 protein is CASSLGTAIHEELFF. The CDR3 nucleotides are TGTGCCAGCAGCTTGGGTACAGCGATTCATGAAGAACTGTTTTTT.

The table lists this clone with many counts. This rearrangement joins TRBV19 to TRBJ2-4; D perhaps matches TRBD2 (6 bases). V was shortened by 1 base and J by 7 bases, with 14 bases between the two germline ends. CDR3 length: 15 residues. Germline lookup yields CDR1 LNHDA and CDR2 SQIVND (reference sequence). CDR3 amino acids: CASSIGTAAGNIQYF. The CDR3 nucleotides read TGTGCCAGTAGTATAGGAACGGCGGCGGGGAACATTCAGTACTTC.

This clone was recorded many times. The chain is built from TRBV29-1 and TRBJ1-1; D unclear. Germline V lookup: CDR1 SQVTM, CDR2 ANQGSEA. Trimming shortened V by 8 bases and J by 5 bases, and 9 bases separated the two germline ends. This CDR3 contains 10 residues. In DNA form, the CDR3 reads TGCAGCATCCGGAGAACTGAAGCTTTCTTT. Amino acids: CSIRRTEAFF.

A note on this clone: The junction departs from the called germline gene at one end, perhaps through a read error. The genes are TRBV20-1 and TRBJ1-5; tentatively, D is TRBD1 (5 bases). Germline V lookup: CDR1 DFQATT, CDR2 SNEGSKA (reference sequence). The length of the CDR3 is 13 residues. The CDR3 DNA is TGCAGTACTAGGGACGGGAGGGGTCGGCCCCAGCATTTT. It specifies CSTRDGRGRPQHF.

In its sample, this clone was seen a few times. CDR3 DNA: TGTGCCAGCAGCTTAGCGACCTTGGATAGCGTGAGGCCTTACGAGCAGTACTTC. Translated: CASSLATLDSVRPYEQYF. The chain joins TRBV7-2 to TRBJ2-7; tentative D call: TRBD2 (5 bases). With 0 bases removed from V and 4 bases from J, the gap between germline ends came to 22 bases. Germline V gene lookup returns CDR1 SGHTA and CDR2 FQGNSA. This CDR3 region has 18 residues.